This T cell receptor beta chain was sequenced in a study of molecular identifiers for immune sequencing clone quantification (dated by TCRdb to the late 2010s). Notes on the research overall: For a replicate experiment, RNA from around 20,000 or 100,000 naive CD8 T cells was divided into five aliquots, of which four were sequenced. This methods study used CD8 T cells to benchmark TCR RNA copy counting and molecular-identifier clustering-based TCR repertoire sequencing (MIDCIRS). The study at large found these results: Spiked-in Jurkat TCR RNA equal to a single cell's worth was reported to be detectable even within 1,100,000 naive CD8 T cells. In CMV-specific effector cells, clones with more than 20 RNA copies contained over 99% of molecules, whereas in naive cells such clones contained under 1% of molecules. When barcode sub-clustering was not used, chimeric consensus sequences inflated TCR diversity, with chimeras reaching as high as 47%. The naive libraries included spiked-in Jurkat TCR RNA (approximately 11 copies' worth), and this RNA is not part of the donor repertoire. Highly expanded clone sizes could be underestimated if identical TCR molecules share a barcode. Modeling gave approximately 3 recovered TCR RNA copies per cell versus 8 to 10 by digital PCR, implying roughly 29% capture efficiency.

Trimming costs V 6 bases and J 6 bases, and their ends lie 25 bases apart. As encoded in the germline V gene, CDR1 is SGHTA while CDR2 is FQGNSA. The CDR3 starts with the cysteine, ends with the phenylalanine, and has 17 residues. CDR3 DNA is the only sequence kept; it has 51 bases, read in frame from the first base. Libraries of naive CD8 T cells were generated from roughly 21,000 to 960,000 sorted cells, with 10%, 30% or 50% of the purified RNA used. On a BD FACSAria II, naive CD8 T cells were FACS-sorted as CD8+CD4-CCR7+CD45RA+ and collected into RLT Plus buffer. To test detection sensitivity, Jurkat RNA equivalent to roughly eleven TCR copies was spiked into samples of roughly 18,000-1,000,000 naive CD8 T cells. CD8 T cells were enriched using RosetteSep CD8+ T Cell Enrichment Cocktail and Ficoll-Paque, and the enriched cells then underwent ACK red cell lysis. This clonotype was observed many times. This clone's antigen is unknown. No per-base quality is available; no much larger clone lies one base away.

Libraries were built with PCR. Instrument on record: NextSeq 500. Preparation of bulk TCR libraries followed a previously described approach, with the TCR primers listed in Table S5. Total RNA was purified with the Qiagen AllPrep DNA/RNA kit. Reads from multiple sequencing runs of the same library were pooled before analysis. Per the source publication's procedure: Reads were retained only if an exact TCR constant sequence was present, and the retained reads were trimmed to 150 nt and grouped according to their 12-nt molecular barcodes. Within each barcode group, reads were sub-clustered at a 15% Levenshtein threshold, and quality-weighted consensus sequences were built per RNA molecule. Non-functional sequences were removed, as were lower-count sequences one edit away from another. Based on fitting two negative binomial distributions, any barcode sub-cluster with under 20% of the maximum read count was discarded. TCRdb passed the public sequencing reads through fastp at Q25 and MiXCR, retaining productive beta sequences. Each CDR3 protein appears once, grouped with its most common genes and DNA. The V and J calls were not made by the authors but by TCRdb's processing. The sample table contains 97,000 or so distinct CDR3 sequences; only one count was recorded for 20% to 25% of them. Jointly, the top ten make up 0.94% of the sample.

The chain is made from TRBV7-2 and TRBJ2-3; the D assignment is uncertain and may be TRBD1 or TRBD2, with 6 bases supporting each. The specimen was naive CD8+ T cells from blood, with Jurkat cell RNA spiked in. Per the publication, the cell subset or site label means: FACS-sorted CD8+CD4-CCR7+CD45RA+ naive T cells. This TCR came from a human donor in good health. Some libraries in this study had Jurkat cell RNA spiked in. At the DNA level, the sequence is TGTGCCAGCAGTCGTCACAGGGTGGGACTCCCATCGGATACGCAGTATTTT. The translation is CASSRHRVGLPSDTQYF.